The 21 T cell receptor beta chains in this list originate from one sample, sequenced in a study of shared clonotypes between healthy human individuals. The protocol was immunoSEQ multiplex PCR, while the TCRdb copy is restricted to in-frame clones and leaves out a portion. The profile covers a few million clones, with approximately 95% appearing a single time and about 0.41% taken by the ten largest. Specimen: naive CD4+ T cells from PBMCs. This sample's subset: CD45RA+ positively selected. The receptors were sampled from a man between 18 and 29 years old in good health. Some clones in this sample may be carry-over from other donors' samples.

This clone appeared once. The V call is TRBV5-6, the J call TRBJ2-1, with D perhaps TRBD2 (5 bases). Germline CDR1 is SGHDT and CDR2 is YYEEEE. The CDR3 runs to 16 residues. V was shortened by 0 bases and J by 3 bases, with 13 bases between the two germline ends. The CDR3 is CASSLVTFRGYNEQFF. Here the CDR3 DNA reads TGTGCCAGCAGCTTGGTTACCTTCCGGGGCTACAATGAGCAGTTCTTC.

This clone was picked up one time. The DNA is left out, because the CDR3 cannot be placed on it with certainty; the CDR3 is given as TCRdb lists it. The CDR3 loop is CASSDLRRAGNQPQHF. The chain couples TRBV6-1 to TRBJ1-5. Germline V lookup: CDR1 MNHNS, CDR2 SASEGT. Termini included, the CDR3 measures 16 amino acids.

The chain couples TRBV7-8 to TRBJ1-5; D gene unclear. The V and J ends lost 3 bases and 0 bases respectively, with 12 bases between them. Germline lookup yields CDR1 SGHVS and CDR2 FQNEAQ. CDR3 length: 16 amino acids. CDR3 region: CASSFGPAYSNQPQHF. CDR3 nucleotides: TGTGCCAGCAGCTTTGGTCCGGCTTATAGCAATCAGCCCCAGCATTTT.

V usage is TRBV28 and J usage is TRBJ2-5; the match to TRBD1 covers 9 bases. With V trimmed by 3 bases and J by 5 bases, 7 bases remained unmatched. CDR1 is MDHEN and CDR2 is SYDVKM in the germline V gene. The CDR3 is 15 amino acids. CDR3 nucleotides: TGTGCCAGCAGTTTTGGGGGGACAGGGTCCGAGACCCAGTACTTC. Translated, it gives CASSFGGTGSETQYF.

The rearrangement uses TRBV5-8 and TRBJ2-7, with D maybe TRBD1 (6 bases). V was cut by 4 bases and J by 2 bases, with 19 bases left in between. The germline V gene encodes CDR1 SGHTS and CDR2 YDEGEE. CDR3 size: 16 residues. The CDR3, as DNA: TGTGCCAGCAGCCAATCAGGGGTACGATTGGCCTACGAGCAGTACTTC. Translation gives CASSQSGVRLAYEQYF.

A word on this clone: Other DNA sequences in this sample translate to the same CDR3. The V gene is TRBV6-6, the J gene TRBJ1-5; TRBD1 is a possible D gene (5 bases). With 6 bases removed from V and 2 bases from J, the gap between germline ends came to 5 bases. CDR3 length: 12 residues. Germline CDR1 is MNHNY and CDR2 is SVGAGI (reference sequence). CDR3 nucleotides: TGTGCCAGCAGACAGGGCAATCAGCCCCAGCATTTT. Protein: CASRQGNQPQHF.

The rearrangement joins TRBV11-2 to TRBJ1-3; maybe TRBD1 (6 bases). V dropped 5 bases and J dropped 7 bases, with 18 bases sitting between them. Per the germline V gene, CDR1 is SGHAT and CDR2 is FQNNGV. The CDR3 runs to 15 residues. The DNA of the CDR3 is TGTGCCAGCAGCCCACAGGTACAGGGAAGGAACACCATATATTTT. This sequence encodes CASSPQVQGRNTIYF.

The V gene is TRBV6-5, the J gene TRBJ1-3, with D perhaps TRBD1 (5 bases). V dropped 6 bases and J dropped 8 bases, with 20 bases sitting between them. Germline values: CDR1 MNHEY, CDR2 SVGAGI. This CDR3 has 15 residues. CDR3 coding DNA: TGTGCCAGCAGAGACTCCGGGACGTCGGGCGACACCATATATTTT. Amino acids: CASRDSGTSGDTIYF.

This chain links TRBV5-1 with TRBJ2-2; TRBD2 aligns across 7 bases. With 0 bases clipped from V and 1 base from J, the junction kept 6 bases outside the gene matches. CDR1 is SGHRS, CDR2 YFSETQ, per germline. The CDR3 runs 17 residues. CDR3 DNA: TGCGCCAGCAGCTTGGCCGAGGCGGGAGTGAACACCGGGGAGCTGTTTTTT. Translating gives CASSLAEAGVNTGELFF. The whole variable domain, filled in from reference TRBV5-1 and TRBJ2-2, reads KAGVTQTPRYLIKTRGQQVTLSCSPISGHRSVSWYQQTPGQGLQFLFEYFSETQRNKGNFPGRFSGRQFSNSRSEMNVSTLELGDSALYLCASSLAEAGVNTGELFFGEGSRLTVL.

The J gene is TRBJ1-2, the V gene TRBV14, with D perhaps TRBD1 (5 bases). Per the germline V gene, CDR1 is SGHDN and CDR2 is FVKESK. The CDR3 is made up of 14 amino acids. The V and J ends lost 4 bases and 3 bases respectively, with 12 bases between them. For the CDR3, the DNA is TGTGCCAGCAGCCTTGACAGCGCTTACTATGGCTACACCTTC. Protein sequence: CASSLDSAYYGYTF.

The chain joins TRBV28 to TRBJ1-1; perhaps TRBD1 as D (6 bases). Germline CDR1 MDHEN, CDR2 SYDVKM. V was cut by 7 bases and J by 3 bases, with 12 bases left in between. The CDR3 sequence is 13 residues long. CDR3 region: CASIGGGYTEAFF. CDR3 nucleotide sequence: TGTGCCAGCATCGGAGGGGGGTACACTGAAGCTTTCTTT.

The rearrangement links TRBV6-6 to TRBJ1-4; TRBD1 agrees at 7 bases. V lost 0 bases to trimming and J lost 11 bases; unmatched junction nucleotides: 9. There are 15 residues in the CDR3. Germline V gene lookup returns CDR1 MNHNY and CDR2 SVGAGI (reference sequence). The CDR3 DNA sequence: TGTGCCAGCAGTTACTCCGATGGACAGGTCGGGAAACTGTTTTTT. It yields the protein CASSYSDGQVGKLFF.

The chain couples TRBV27 to TRBJ2-7, with 10 bases that match TRBD1. Germline values: CDR1 MNHEY, CDR2 SMNVEV (reference sequence). The CDR3 is 15 residues long. Germline trimming cut 6 bases from V and 4 bases from J; bases unmatched to any gene: 9. The CDR3 region is CASRDFGTGEYEQYF. The CDR3 DNA sequence: TGTGCCAGCAGAGACTTCGGGACAGGGGAATACGAGCAGTACTTC.

V gene TRBV10-1 combines with J gene TRBJ1-2; D is unresolved. CDR3 length: 14 residues. Per germline, CDR1 WNHNN and CDR2 SYGVQD (reference sequence). With 7 bases removed from V and 0 bases from J, the gap between germline ends came to 12 bases. The CDR3 loop is CASIRAAANYGYTF. DNA of the CDR3: TGCGCCAGCATTAGGGCAGCTGCTAACTATGGCTACACCTTC.

V gene TRBV7-9 combines with J gene TRBJ2-1, with D tentatively TRBD2 (5 bases). Between the trimmed V and J ends, which lost 1 base and 4 bases, there was a span of 5 bases. The CDR3 extends over 13 amino acids. CDR1 and CDR2 (germline): SEHNR, FQNEAQ (reference sequence). The chain's CDR3 is CASSLGEYNEQFF. The CDR3 DNA sequence: TGTGCCAGCAGCTTAGGGGAGTACAATGAGCAGTTCTTC.

The chain joins TRBV27 to TRBJ2-7; D unresolved. Germline-derived CDR1 and CDR2 are MNHEY and SMNVEV (reference sequence). The CDR3 is 13 residues long. With 4 bases removed from V and 5 bases from J, the gap between germline ends came to 12 bases. The DNA for the CDR3 is TGTGCCAGCAGTTCCCAGGACCCCGACGAGCAGTACTTC. Translated: CASSSQDPDEQYF.

DNA for the CDR3: TGTGCCAGCAGCGGGAGGGGAGGGGTACACAATGAGCAGTTCTTC. It yields the protein CASSGRGGVHNEQFF. This rearrangement joins TRBV11-3 to TRBJ2-1; 7 bases align to TRBD2. CDR3 length equals 15 residues. Germline V lookup: CDR1 SGHNT, CDR2 YENEEA. Trimming cost V 5 bases and J 5 bases; bases outside gene matches: 9.

The V and J genes are TRBV5-8 and TRBJ2-2; no firm D call. The length of the CDR3 is 15 residues. Germline values: CDR1 SGHTS, CDR2 YDEGEE. V gave up 0 bases and J gave up 0 bases, with 6 bases separating them. The CDR3 DNA is TGTGCCAGCAGCTTGGGGCAGTCGAACACCGGGGAGCTGTTTTTT. It yields the protein CASSLGQSNTGELFF. The variable domain in full, with the rest retrieved from reference TRBV5-8 and TRBJ2-2, is EAGVTQSPTHLIKTRGQQATLRCSPISGHTSVYWYQQALGLGLQFLLWYDEGEERNRGNFPPRFSGRQFPNYSSELNVNALELEDSALYLCASSLGQSNTGELFFGEGSRLTVL.

The genes are TRBV7-3 and TRBJ2-3, with D perhaps TRBD1 (6 bases). The CDR3 sequence is 15 residues long. The V gene's germline CDR1 is SGHTA and CDR2 FQGTGA. Trimming took 4 bases from V and 3 from J, leaving 14 bases between them. In DNA form, the CDR3 reads TGTGCCAGCAGCTCCACGGGACAAACTACAGATACGCAGTATTTT. Translating it yields CASSSTGQTTDTQYF.

In its sample, this clone was seen once. The rearrangement joins TRBV28 to TRBJ2-2; 8 bases are shared with TRBD2. V was pared by 3 bases and J by 0 bases, with 6 bases of the junction left unmatched. This CDR3 is built from 17 residues. Germline V gene lookup returns CDR1 MDHEN and CDR2 SYDVKM. The CDR3 sequence is CASSFVLAASNTGELFF. CDR3 bases: TGTGCCAGCAGTTTCGTACTAGCGGCCTCGAACACCGGGGAGCTGTTTTTT.

This CDR3 is CASSHARGPYGYTF. The CDR3 region has the DNA TGTGCCAGCTCCCACGCTCGGGGGCCCTATGGCTACACCTTC. J is TRBJ1-2 and V is TRBV7-2, with D possibly being TRBD1 (6 bases). The CDR3 covers 14 residues. Trimming shortened V by 8 bases and J by 4 bases, and 17 bases separated the two germline ends. CDR1 is SGHTA, CDR2 FQGNSA, per germline.